The sequence of this T cell receptor beta chain was determined in a study of beta chain features in type 1 diabetes. Looking at the study overall: In all, more than 90,000,000 sorted cells from all samples were analyzed.

The CDR3 totals 13 residues. Trimming shortened V by 0 bases and J by 5 bases, and 10 bases separated the two germline ends. CDR1 GTSNPN and CDR2 SVGIG come from the germline V gene (reference sequence). Every isolated RNA sample was fully reverse transcribed, so sequencing captured expressed TCRB transcripts. The repertoire was sequenced with immunoSEQ multiplex PCR; TCRdb's copy has only in-frame clones and lacks some. This table has about 230,000 clones, 16% appearing once. All of the sorted populations showed purity greater than 98%. This clone was seen only a few times. Antigen unknown. Overall study findings and caveats: Across all four CD4+ subsets, people with type 1 diabetes showed modestly shorter TCRB CDR3s. Diminished insertions and augmented deletions at VDJ junctions characterized type 1 diabetes patients.

Material: naive CD4+ T cells from blood. The chain recombines TRBV30 with TRBJ1-1; D not certain. The source of this sequence is a man in his thirties or forties with type 1 diabetes. The CDR3 DNA follows: TGTGCCTGGAGTGTGGTAGGGAATACTGAAGCTTTCTTT. Translating it yields CAWSVVGNTEAFF.